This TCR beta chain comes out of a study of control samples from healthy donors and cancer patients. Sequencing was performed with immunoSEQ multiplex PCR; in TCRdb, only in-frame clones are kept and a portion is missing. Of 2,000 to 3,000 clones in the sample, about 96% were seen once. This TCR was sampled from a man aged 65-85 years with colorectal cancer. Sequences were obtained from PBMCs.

The CDR3 coding sequence is TGTGCCAGCAGCGTATCAGTGAACACCGGGGAGCTGTTTTTT. Protein sequence: CASSVSVNTGELFF. This chain uses TRBV14 with TRBJ2-2; D remains unclear. This CDR3 is built from 14 residues. With 5 bases removed from V and 1 base from J, the gap between germline ends came to 8 bases. Germline lookup yields CDR1 SGHDN and CDR2 FVKESK.